What follows are 5 T cell receptor beta chains derived from one specimen sequenced in a study of shared T cell receptors in the human thymus. Measured with immunoSEQ multiplex PCR; TCRdb has only the in-frame clones, and not every one. Here the sample spans 540,000 or so clones, approximately 80% being singletons. This sample also belongs to another study, concerning human thymus T cells.

Input material: thymocytes. The source is a boy under two years old with a congenital heart defect.

V usage is TRBV4-3 and J usage is TRBJ2-7; weak D call: TRBD2 (6 bases). Trimming took off 4 bases at V and 5 bases at J, with 12 bases between the two ends. Looked up from germline, CDR1 is LGHNA and CDR2 is YSLEER. The CDR3 has 13 residues. As DNA, the CDR3 is TGCGCCAGCAGCCTGGGACTCGGCAACGAGCAGTACTTC. As protein: CASSLGLGNEQYF.

The gene calls are TRBV9 and TRBJ1-1; no clear D. There are 16 residues in the CDR3. Germline assignment: CDR1 SGDLS and CDR2 YYNGEE. The V and J ends lost 0 bases and 2 bases respectively, with 14 bases between them. CDR3 in DNA: TGTGCCAGCAGCGTAGTACGGGAGGGTAAAAACACTGAAGCTTTCTTT. Encoded protein: CASSVVREGKNTEAFF.

The gene calls are TRBV4-3 and TRBJ2-1; a weak D match, TRBD2 (6 bases). The germline V gene has CDR1 LGHNA and CDR2 YSLEER. The CDR3 covers 18 residues. The V end lost 0 bases, the J end lost 0 bases, and 15 bases lay between the germline ends. The CDR3 is CASSQEFRYGSSYNEQFF. DNA for the CDR3: TGCGCCAGCAGCCAAGAGTTCCGGTACGGGAGCTCCTACAATGAGCAGTTCTTC.

V and J are TRBV5-4 and TRBJ2-1; the match to TRBD2 covers 8 bases. Germline V gene data show CDR1 as SGHNT and CDR2 as YYREEE (reference sequence). CDR3 length equals 15 residues. V shed 1 base and J 9 bases; nucleotides not matched to a gene: 9. CDR3: CASSLLVSGRTEQFF. The CDR3 DNA is TGTGCCAGCAGCTTGTTGGTCAGCGGGAGAACTGAGCAGTTCTTC.

V usage is TRBV30 and J usage is TRBJ2-1, with 7 bases aligning to TRBD2. The V and J ends lost 1 base and 14 bases, in that order; junction bases with no gene match: 5. The CDR3 runs to 11 residues. Per germline, CDR1 GTSNPN and CDR2 SVGIG (reference sequence). This CDR3 reads CAWSGGSGEFF. In DNA form, the CDR3 reads TGTGCCTGGAGTGGGGGGAGCGGGGAGTTCTTC.